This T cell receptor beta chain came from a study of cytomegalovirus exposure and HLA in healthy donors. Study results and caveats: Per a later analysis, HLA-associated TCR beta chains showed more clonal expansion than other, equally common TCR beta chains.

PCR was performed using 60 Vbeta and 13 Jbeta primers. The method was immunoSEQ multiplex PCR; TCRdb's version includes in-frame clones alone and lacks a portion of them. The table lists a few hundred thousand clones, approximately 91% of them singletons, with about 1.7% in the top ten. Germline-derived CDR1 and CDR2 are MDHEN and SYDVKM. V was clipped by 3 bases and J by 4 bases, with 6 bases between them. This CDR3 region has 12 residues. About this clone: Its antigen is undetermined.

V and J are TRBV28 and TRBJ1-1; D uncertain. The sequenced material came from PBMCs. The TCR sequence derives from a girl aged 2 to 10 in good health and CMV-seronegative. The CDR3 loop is CASSLFLTEAFF. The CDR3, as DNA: TGTGCCAGCAGTTTGTTCCTCACTGAAGCTTTCTTT.